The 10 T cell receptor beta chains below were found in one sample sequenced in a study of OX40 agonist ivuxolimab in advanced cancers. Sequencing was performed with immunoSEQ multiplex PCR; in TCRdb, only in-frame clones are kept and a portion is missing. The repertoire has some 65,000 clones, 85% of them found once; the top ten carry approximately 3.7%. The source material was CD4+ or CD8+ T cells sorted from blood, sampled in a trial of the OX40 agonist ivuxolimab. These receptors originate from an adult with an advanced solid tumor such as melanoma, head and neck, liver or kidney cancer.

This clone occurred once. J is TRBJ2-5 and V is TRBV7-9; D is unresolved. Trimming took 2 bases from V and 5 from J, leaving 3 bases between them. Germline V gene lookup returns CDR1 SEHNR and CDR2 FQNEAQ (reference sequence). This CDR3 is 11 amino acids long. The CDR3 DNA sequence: TGTGCCAGCAGCTTATCTGAGACCCAGTACTTC. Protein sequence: CASSLSETQYF.

The CDR3 reads CAWKGHLTYEQYF. The CDR3, as DNA: TGTGCCTGGAAGGGACACCTAACCTACGAGCAGTACTTC. The chain employs TRBV30 and TRBJ2-7, with D tentatively TRBD1 (6 bases). Looked up from germline, CDR1 is GTSNPN and CDR2 is SVGIG (reference sequence). The CDR3 loop spans 13 amino acids. Trimming left V 4 bases short and J 2 bases short, with 12 bases between.

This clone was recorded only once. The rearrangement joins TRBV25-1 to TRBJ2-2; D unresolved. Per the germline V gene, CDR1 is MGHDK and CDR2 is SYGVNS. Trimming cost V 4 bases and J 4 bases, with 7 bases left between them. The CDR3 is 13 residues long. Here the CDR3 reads CASSALLTGELFF. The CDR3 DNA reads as TGTGCCAGCAGTGCCCTCCTCACCGGGGAGCTGTTTTTT.

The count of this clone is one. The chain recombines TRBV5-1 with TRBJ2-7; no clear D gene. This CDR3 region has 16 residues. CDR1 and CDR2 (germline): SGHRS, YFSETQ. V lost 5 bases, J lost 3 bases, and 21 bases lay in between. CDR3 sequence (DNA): TGCGCCAGCAGGTTCCCCCCCCCGGGCACCCACTACGAGCAGTACTTC. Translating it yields CASRFPPPGTHYEQYF. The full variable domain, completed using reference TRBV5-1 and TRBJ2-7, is KAGVTQTPRYLIKTRGQQVTLSCSPISGHRSVSWYQQTPGQGLQFLFEYFSETQRNKGNFPGRFSGRQFSNSRSEMNVSTLELGDSALYLCASRFPPPGTHYEQYFGPGTRLTVT.

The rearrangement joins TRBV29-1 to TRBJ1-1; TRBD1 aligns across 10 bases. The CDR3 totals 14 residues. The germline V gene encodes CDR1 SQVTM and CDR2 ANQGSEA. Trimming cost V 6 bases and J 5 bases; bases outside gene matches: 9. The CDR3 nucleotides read TGCAGCGTCGCCCAAGCGGGACAGGGGACTGAAGCTTTCTTT. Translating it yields CSVAQAGQGTEAFF.

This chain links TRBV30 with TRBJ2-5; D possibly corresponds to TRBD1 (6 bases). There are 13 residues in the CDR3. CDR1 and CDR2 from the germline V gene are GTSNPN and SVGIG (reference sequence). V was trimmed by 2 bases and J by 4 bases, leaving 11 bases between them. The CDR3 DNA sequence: TGTGCCTGGAGTTGGGGGCTCGGAGAGACCCAGTACTTC. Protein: CAWSWGLGETQYF.

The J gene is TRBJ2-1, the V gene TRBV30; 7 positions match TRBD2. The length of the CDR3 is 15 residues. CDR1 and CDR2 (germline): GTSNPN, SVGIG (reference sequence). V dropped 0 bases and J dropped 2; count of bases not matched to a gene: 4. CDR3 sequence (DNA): TGTGCCTGGAGTGTCTTAGCGGGCCCCTACAATGAGCAGTTCTTC. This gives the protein CAWSVLAGPYNEQFF. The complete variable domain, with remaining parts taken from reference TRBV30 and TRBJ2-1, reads SQTIHQWPATLVQPVGSPLSLECTVEGTSNPNLYWYRQAAGRGLQLLFYSVGIGQISSEVPQNLSASRPQDRQFILSSKKLLLSDSGFYLCAWSVLAGPYNEQFFGPGTRLTVL.

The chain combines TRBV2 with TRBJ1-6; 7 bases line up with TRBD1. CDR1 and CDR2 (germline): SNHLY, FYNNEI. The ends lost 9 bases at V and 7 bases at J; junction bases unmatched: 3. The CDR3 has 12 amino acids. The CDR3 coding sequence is TGTGCCAGGGGGACAGAAAATTCACCCCTCCACTTT. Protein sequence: CARGTENSPLHF.

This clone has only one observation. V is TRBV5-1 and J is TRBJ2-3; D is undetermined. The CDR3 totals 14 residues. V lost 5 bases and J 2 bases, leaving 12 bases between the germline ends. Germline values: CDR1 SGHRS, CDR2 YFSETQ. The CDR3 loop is CASSLGTFTDTQYF. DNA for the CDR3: TGCGCCAGCAGTCTAGGAACCTTCACAGATACGCAGTATTTT.

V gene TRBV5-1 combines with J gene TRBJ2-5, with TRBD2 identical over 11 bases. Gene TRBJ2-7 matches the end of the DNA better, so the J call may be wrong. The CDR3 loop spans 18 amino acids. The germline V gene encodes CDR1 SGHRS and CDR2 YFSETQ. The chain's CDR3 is CASSLQTILAGERYEQYF. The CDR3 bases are TGCGCCAGCAGCCTGCAGACAATACTAGCGGGAGAACGATACGAGCAGTACTTC.